The 12 T cell receptor beta chains reported below all come from one sample, sequenced in a study of cytotoxic CD8 clonotypes in ibrutinib-treated CLL. TCRdb's table, derived via immunoSEQ multiplex PCR, lists solely in-frame clones and lacks some. The sample includes some 140,000 clones, about 85% of them seen just once. Sequenced material: PBMCs, taken after 24 months of ibrutinib treatment. These receptors were obtained from a human donor with chronic lymphocytic leukemia.

The chain couples TRBV9 to TRBJ1-1, with D maybe TRBD1 (6 bases). CDR1 SGDLS and CDR2 YYNGEE come from the germline V gene. This CDR3 has 16 amino acids. V gave up 0 bases and J gave up 1 base, with 13 bases separating them. The CDR3 DNA sequence: TGTGCCAGCAGCGTAGCAGGGGATCCTAGGAACACTGAAGCTTTCTTT. Its translation: CASSVAGDPRNTEAFF.

This chain links TRBV5-6 with TRBJ1-5, with TRBD1 as a possible D gene (5 bases). CDR3 length: 15 amino acids. Germline lookup yields CDR1 SGHDT and CDR2 YYEEEE. V was clipped by 4 bases and J by 0 bases, with 11 bases between them. The CDR3 bases are TGTGCCAGCAGCCCGGGACCAAATAGCAATCAGCCCCAGCATTTT. It codes for CASSPGPNSNQPQHF.

The J gene is TRBJ2-5, the V gene TRBV4-3; tentatively, D is TRBD2 (6 bases). The CDR3 is 15 residues long. CDR1 and CDR2 (germline): LGHNA, YSLEER. Between the trimmed V and J ends, which lost 0 bases and 4 bases, there was a span of 12 bases. The CDR3 coding sequence is TGCGCCAGCAGCCAAGATCTGGGGGGAGGAGAGACCCAGTACTTC. It specifies CASSQDLGGGETQYF.

The chain couples TRBV6-5 to TRBJ2-7, with D possibly TRBD2 on 6 matching bases. Germline V gene data show CDR1 as MNHEY and CDR2 as SVGAGI. Trimming removed 5 bases from V and 5 bases from J, with 10 bases in between. The CDR3 has 12 residues. This chain's CDR3 is CASSDGGNEQYF. The DNA of the CDR3 is TGTGCCAGCAGTGACGGGGGTAACGAGCAGTACTTC.

This rearrangement joins TRBV6-4 to TRBJ1-2; D gene ambiguous. The CDR3 contains 13 residues. Germline assignment: CDR1 MRHNA and CDR2 SNTAGT. The V end was cut by 0 bases, the J end by 8 bases, with 10 bases between. CDR3 bases: TGTGCCAGCAGTGACTCGAATCTGGGAGGCTACACCTTC. Translation: CASSDSNLGGYTF.

This clone came up a few times. The V gene is TRBV11-2, the J gene TRBJ1-6, with D maybe TRBD1 (5 bases). The CDR3 spans 15 residues. V lost 1 base to trimming and J lost 7 bases, with 11 bases between them. CDR1 is SGHAT and CDR2 is FQNNGV in the germline V gene. The DNA of the CDR3 is TGTGCCAGCAGCTTAGGAGGGGAGGGGAATTCACCCCTCCACTTT. It translates to CASSLGGEGNSPLHF.

This clone was detected only once. The V gene is TRBV6-4, the J gene TRBJ2-1; D ambiguous. Trimming cost V 0 bases and J 4 bases, with 13 bases left between them. The CDR3 covers 16 residues. Per the germline V gene, CDR1 is MRHNA and CDR2 is SNTAGT. The DNA for the CDR3 is TGTGCCAGCAGTGACTCCCCCGTCACTGAGTACAATGAGCAGTTCTTC. Protein product: CASSDSPVTEYNEQFF.

This clone was counted a few times. The chain is built from TRBV7-6 and TRBJ1-2; TRBD1 matches at 8 bases. V shed 5 bases and J 4 bases; nucleotides not matched to a gene: 9. Per the germline V gene, CDR1 is SGHVS and CDR2 is FNYEAQ. The CDR3 covers 15 residues. The CDR3 DNA reads TGTGCCAGCAGCCATCAGGACAGGGTAGCCTATGGCTACACCTTC. Protein: CASSHQDRVAYGYTF. Filled out from reference TRBV7-6 and TRBJ1-2, the complete variable domain reads GAGVSQSPRYKVTKRGQDVALRCDPISGHVSLYWYRQALGQGPEFLTYFNYEAQQDKSGLPNDRFSAERPEGSISTLTIQRTEQRDSAMYRCASSHQDRVAYGYTFGSGTRLTVV.

The CDR3 reads CASSHAGGEAFF. Here the CDR3 DNA reads TGTGCCAGTAGCCACGCGGGAGGGGAAGCTTTCTTT. This chain joins TRBV19 and TRBJ1-1; D is unresolved. The CDR3 is 12 residues long. V was clipped by 6 bases and J by 8 bases, with 13 bases between them. Looked up from germline, CDR1 is LNHDA and CDR2 is SQIVND (reference sequence).

The V and J genes are TRBV5-1 and TRBJ2-7; a weak D match, TRBD2 (6 bases). Germline V gene data show CDR1 as SGHRS and CDR2 as YFSETQ. This CDR3 contains 12 residues. Trimming removed 4 bases from V and 3 bases from J, with 8 bases in between. The CDR3 coding sequence is TGCGCCAGCAGCGGGGACTTCTACGAGCAGTACTTC. It is translated as CASSGDFYEQYF.

The CDR3 DNA reads as TGCGCCAGCAGCGGGACAGGGTCAGGCCTTGCAACTAATGAAAAACTGTTTTTT. Translation gives CASSGTGSGLATNEKLFF. The chain links TRBV5-1 to TRBJ1-4; 9 bases align to TRBD1. Germline V gene data show CDR1 as SGHRS and CDR2 as YFSETQ. The length of the CDR3 is 18 residues. Losses at the gene ends were 4 bases for V and 0 bases for J; bases not matched to a gene: 10.

The V gene is TRBV7-3, the J gene TRBJ2-6; 9 bases map to TRBD1. The germline V gene encodes CDR1 SGHTA and CDR2 FQGTGA. Trimming took 5 bases from V and 4 from J; bases not matched to a gene: 12. CDR3 length: 18 amino acids. DNA of the CDR3: TGTGCCAGCAGCCTTCCGGGACAGGGTGTCCTCGGGGCCAACGTCCTGACTTTC. As protein: CASSLPGQGVLGANVLTF.